This T cell receptor (beta chain) was profiled in a study of OX40 agonist ivuxolimab in advanced cancers. V lost 4 bases, J lost 4 bases, and 13 bases lay in between. This CDR3 spans 14 amino acids. Germline lookup yields CDR1 PRHDT and CDR2 FYEKMQ (reference sequence). The protocol was immunoSEQ multiplex PCR, while the TCRdb copy is restricted to in-frame clones and leaves out a portion. The sample holds approximately 55,000 clones, roughly 87% seen once. The clonotype was recovered from an adult with an advanced solid tumor such as melanoma, head and neck, liver or kidney cancer. This chain links TRBV13 with TRBJ1-1; D not certain. The source was CD4+ or CD8+ T cells sorted from blood, collected in a trial of the OX40 agonist ivuxolimab. CDR3 DNA: TGTGCCAGCAGCTCCGTGGGGTTCGGCACTGAAGCTTTCTTT. Its protein is CASSSVGFGTEAFF.